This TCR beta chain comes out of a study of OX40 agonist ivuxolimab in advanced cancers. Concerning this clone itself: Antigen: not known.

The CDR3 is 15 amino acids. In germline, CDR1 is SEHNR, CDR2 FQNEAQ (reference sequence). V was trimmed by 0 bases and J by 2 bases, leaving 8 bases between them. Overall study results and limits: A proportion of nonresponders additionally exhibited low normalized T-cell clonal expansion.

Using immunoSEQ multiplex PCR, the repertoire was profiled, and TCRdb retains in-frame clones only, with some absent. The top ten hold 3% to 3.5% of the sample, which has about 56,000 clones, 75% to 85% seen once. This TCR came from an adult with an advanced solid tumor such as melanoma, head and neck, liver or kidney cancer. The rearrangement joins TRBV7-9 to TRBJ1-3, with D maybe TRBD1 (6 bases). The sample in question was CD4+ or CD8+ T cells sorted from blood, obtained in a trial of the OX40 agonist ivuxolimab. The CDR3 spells CASSLAGQAGNTIYF. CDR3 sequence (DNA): TGTGCCAGCAGCTTAGCGGGACAAGCTGGAAACACCATATATTTT.